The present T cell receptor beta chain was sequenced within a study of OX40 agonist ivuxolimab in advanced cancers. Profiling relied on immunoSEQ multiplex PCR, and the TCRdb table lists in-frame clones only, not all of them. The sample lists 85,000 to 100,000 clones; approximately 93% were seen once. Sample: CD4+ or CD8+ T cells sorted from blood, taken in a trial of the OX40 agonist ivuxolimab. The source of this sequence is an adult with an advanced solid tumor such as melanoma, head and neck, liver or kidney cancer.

The CDR3 region has the DNA TGTGCCAGCAGCAAACCGGACAGGGGGTCTGGGCCAGTCACAGATACGCAGTATTTT. It specifies CASSKPDRGSGPVTDTQYF. The chain carries TRBV11-2 and TRBJ2-3; 10 nucleotides align to TRBD1. The CDR3 is 19 amino acids. CDR1 SGHAT and CDR2 FQNNGV come from the germline V gene. V lost 5 bases, J lost 2 bases, and 16 bases stayed unmatched.